The rows below give T cell receptor beta chains drawn from one sample of a study of cytomegalovirus exposure and HLA in healthy donors. Clones were read by immunoSEQ multiplex PCR, and TCRdb kept only the in-frame ones, dropping some. The data show 120,000 or so clones, 80% seen once. The sample was PBMCs. The receptors come from a man aged 25-45 years in good health and CMV-seronegative. The CDR3 runs from the conserved cysteine through the conserved F or W. A D gene is named only where the DNA matches it firmly. Clone size is not always given. Where it is, it says once, few, many or a class for expanded clones.

D gene,V gene,J gene,clone size,CDR3 DNA,CDR3 protein
-,TRBV28,TRBJ2-7,-,TGTGCCACGGGGGACTTCGCCTACGAGCAGTACTTC,CATGDFAYEQYF
-,TRBV29-1,TRBJ1-4,-,TGCAGCGTTGAAGGGGGAGGGGGGACAACTAATGAAAAACTGTTTTTT,CSVEGGGGTTNEKLFF
TRBD1,TRBV13,TRBJ1-2,-,TGTGCCAGCAGCGTGAAACAGGGGCCCACGGCTGGTGGCTACACCTTC,CASSVKQGPTAGGYTF
TRBD1,TRBV6-1,TRBJ1-5,-,TGTGCCAGCAGTGAAGTGGACAGGGATTATCAGCCCCAGCATTTT,CASSEVDRDYQPQHF
TRBD2,TRBV9,TRBJ2-1,-,TGTGCCAGCAGCGTAGGTCCCAGCGGGAGTAATGAGCAGTTCTTC,CASSVGPSGSNEQFF
TRBD2,TRBV7-9,TRBJ2-1,-,TGTGCCAGCAAGGGACTAGCGGGCCTAAGCTCCTACAATGAGCAGTTCTTC,CASKGLAGLSSYNEQFF
TRBD1,TRBV10-1,TRBJ2-4,-,TGCGCCAGCAGTGAGGGACAGGTGGGGGCCAAAAACATTCAGTACTTC,CASSEGQVGAKNIQYF
TRBD1,TRBV4-3,TRBJ2-7,-,TGCGCCAGCAGCCACACAGGGGGCTCCTACGAGCAGTACTTC,CASSHTGGSYEQYF
TRBD1,TRBV2,TRBJ2-7,few,TGTGCCAGCAACGGCGGACAGGGGTTCTACGAGCAGTACTTC,CASNGGQGFYEQYF
TRBD2,TRBV19,TRBJ2-1,once,TGTGCCAGTAGCTACGGACTAGCGGGAGTAAGGTACAGTGAGCAGTTCTTC,CASSYGLAGVRYSEQFF
-,TRBV19,TRBJ2-1,few,TGTGCCAGTAGTAGGCCCCCAGCGTCCTACAATGAGCAGTTCTTC,CASSRPPASYNEQFF
-,TRBV5-6,TRBJ2-5,-,TGTGCCAGCAGCTTGGCAGGGGCCCGAGGGACCCAGTACTTC,CASSLAGARGTQYF
TRBD2,TRBV6-1,TRBJ2-7,-,TGTGCCAGCAGTCCTAGCGGGATTCACGAGCAGTACTTC,CASSPSGIHEQYF
TRBD1,TRBV9,TRBJ1-3,-,TGTGCCAGCAGCGAGGCGACAGGGTCGGGGGGAAACACCATATATTTT,CASSEATGSGGNTIYF
-,TRBV14,TRBJ1-1,-,TGTGCCAGCAGTTCCACAGGGAACACTGAAGCTTTCTTT,CASSSTGNTEAFF
TRBD1,TRBV29-1,TRBJ2-7,-,TGCAGCGGCCGGGACAGGGGTTACGAGCAGTACTTC,CSGRDRGYEQYF
-,TRBV9,TRBJ1-2,-,TGTGCCAGCAGCACCCGGACAGCCAACTATGGCTACACCTTC,CASSTRTANYGYTF
-,TRBV27,TRBJ2-5,-,TGTGCCAGCAGTTTGGACAGAAACCAAGAGACCCAGTACTTC,CASSLDRNQETQYF
TRBD2,TRBV29-1,TRBJ2-1,-,TGCAGCGTTCCCCGACTAGCGGTCTACAATGAGCAGTTCTTC,CSVPRLAVYNEQFF
TRBD2,TRBV5-1,TRBJ2-1,-,TGCGCCAGCAGCTTGGTCGCTAGCGGGAGAGTACAGTACAATGAGCAGTTCTTC,CASSLVASGRVQYNEQFF
-,TRBV19,TRBJ2-7,once,TGTGCCAGTAGTATGTCAGGCCTACGGTACGAGCAGTACTTC,CASSMSGLRYEQYF
TRBD1,TRBV9,TRBJ1-3,-,TGTGCCAGCGGACAGGAGATCTCTGGAAACACCATATATTTT,CASGQEISGNTIYF
-,TRBV18,TRBJ1-1,-,TGTGCCAGCTCACCTAGCCCATCCACTGAAGCTTTCTTT,CASSPSPSTEAFF
-,TRBV4-3,TRBJ2-7,-,TGCGCCAGCAGCCAAGATGTGGAGGAGGGTGACGAGCAGTACTTC,CASSQDVEEGDEQYF
-,TRBV6-4,TRBJ1-1,-,TGTGCCAGCAGCTTATGGGGGGGGAGGACTGAAGCTTTCTTT,CASSLWGGRTEAFF
TRBD2,TRBV15,TRBJ2-7,-,TGTGCCACCAGCAGAGATCTGTGGTTAGCGGGAGGCTCCTACGAGCAGTACTTC,CATSRDLWLAGGSYEQYF
-,TRBV6-9,TRBJ2-1,-,TGTGCCAGCAAGGGCAGGGAAGCTTACAATGAGCAGTTCTTC,CASKGREAYNEQFF
-,TRBV27,TRBJ2-3,-,TGTGCCAGCAGTTCGATAGCGAGAGTCACAGATACGCAGTATTTT,CASSSIARVTDTQYF
TRBD2,TRBV28,TRBJ2-7,-,TGTGCCAGCAGTTACCCCCTAGCGGGAGGCCGCTACGAGCAGTACTTC,CASSYPLAGGRYEQYF
TRBD1,TRBV27,TRBJ1-5,once,TGTGCCAGCAGTCAAGGGACAGGGGGGGGTCAGCCCCAGAATTTT,CASSQGTGGGQPQNF
TRBD1,TRBV6-6,TRBJ1-1,few,TGTGCCAGCAGTTGGGACAGGGACACTGAAGCTTTCTTT,CASSWDRDTEAFF
-,TRBV27,TRBJ2-2,-,TGTGCCAGCAGCACCCTTAGGGGTTTCACCGGGGAGCTGTTTTTT,CASSTLRGFTGELFF
-,TRBV7-6,TRBJ1-2,-,TGTGCCAGCAGCGAAGCGGGACCCGGCTCCCCCTATGGCTACACCTTC,CASSEAGPGSPYGYTF
TRBD1,TRBV7-3,TRBJ2-4,-,TGTGCCAGCAGCCCGACAGGGGGCAACATTCAGTACTTC,CASSPTGGNIQYF
-,TRBV14,TRBJ2-7,once,TGTGCCAGCAGCCACGTCAGGGGTGCCGAGCAGTACTTC,CASSHVRGAEQYF
-,TRBV10-1,TRBJ2-7,-,TGCGCCAGCAGTTTTGAGGGTTCCTACGAGCAGTACTTC,CASSFEGSYEQYF
TRBD1,TRBV5-8,TRBJ1-2,-,TGTGCCAGCAGCCAAGGCTATTCTACGGACAGGGGACATGGCTACCCCTTC,CASSQGYSTDRGHGYPF
TRBD2,TRBV4-1,TRBJ2-2,-,TGCGCCAGCAGCCAAGAGTTAGCGGGAGGGCCGTTCGGGGAGCTGTTTTTT,CASSQELAGGPFGELFF
TRBD2,TRBV12-5,TRBJ2-1,-,TGTGCTAGTGGTTTGTTGTTAGCGGGGATCTATGAGCAGTTCTTC,CASGLLLAGIYEQFF
TRBD1,TRBV5-4,TRBJ2-1,-,TGTGCCAGCAGCATCGGGACAGCCCAAAATGAGCAGTTCTTC,CASSIGTAQNEQFF
TRBD1,TRBV9,TRBJ1-3,-,TGTGCCAGCAGCGCTCTATCCGGGACAGCAAACTCTGGAAACACCATATATTTT,CASSALSGTANSGNTIYF
-,TRBV29-1,TRBJ1-1,few,TGCAGCGTCCTTCCAGCGTTGAACACTGAAGCTTTCTTT,CSVLPALNTEAFF
TRBD1,TRBV27,TRBJ1-4,-,TGTGCCAGCAGTTTATCTGTGGGACAGGGGGTCCTAATAGGTGAAAAACTGTTTTTT,CASSLSVGQGVLIGEKLFF
-,TRBV10-2,TRBJ2-7,-,TGCGCCAGCAGACTTAGACAGAACTCCTACGAGCAGTACTTC,CASRLRQNSYEQYF
TRBD1,TRBV4-3,TRBJ1-5,-,TGCGCCAGCAGCAGAGGGACAGGGAGGACTCAGCCCCAGCATTTT,CASSRGTGRTQPQHF
TRBD2,TRBV2,TRBJ2-3,-,TGTGCCAGCAGGTTAGCGGGAGGGAGCACAGATACGCAGTATTTT,CASRLAGGSTDTQYF
TRBD1,TRBV30,TRBJ2-7,-,TGTGCCTGGACCTCCAACGCGGGACAGGAAGGCTACGAGCAGTACTTC,CAWTSNAGQEGYEQYF
TRBD1,TRBV9,TRBJ1-5,-,TGTGCCAGCAGCGCTACAGGGGGCGATTTCCAGCCCCAGCATTTT,CASSATGGDFQPQHF
TRBD2,TRBV19,TRBJ2-1,-,TGTGCCAGTAGTATTGGCCCTAGTAGCGGGCCCTACAATGAGCAGTTCTTC,CASSIGPSSGPYNEQFF
-,TRBV19,TRBJ1-4,few,TGTGCCAGTAGTATTGTGACAGGCGGACTGTTTTTT,CASSIVTGGLFF
-,TRBV9,TRBJ1-4,once,TGTGCCAGCAGCTCCGGGGGGCAGGTTGTAGAAAAACTGTTTTTT,CASSSGGQVVEKLFF
TRBD2,TRBV29-1,TRBJ2-7,-,TGCAGCGTTGGGGTGTATAGCGGGACTGACGAGCAGTACTTC,CSVGVYSGTDEQYF
TRBD1,TRBV19,TRBJ1-1,few,TGTGCCAGTAGTATGGGACAGGGACCCACTGAAGCTTTCTTT,CASSMGQGPTEAFF
TRBD2,TRBV4-1,TRBJ2-1,few,TGCGCCAGCAGCCAAGTGGGTTTCGGGGGGGGCGGCTACAATGAGCAGTTCTTC,CASSQVGFGGGGYNEQFF
TRBD1,TRBV7-9,TRBJ1-4,-,TGTGCCAGCAGCTTAAGGACAGGGGTAGATGAAAAACTGTTTTTT,CASSLRTGVDEKLFF
-,TRBV6-1,TRBJ1-3,once,TGTGCCAGCAGGGAGGGTGGTTTTGGAAACACCATATATTTT,CASREGGFGNTIYF
TRBD1,TRBV19,TRBJ2-3,-,TGTGCCAGTAGTATAGTAGGACAGGGTGGGGATACGCAGTATTTT,CASSIVGQGGDTQYF
-,TRBV28,TRBJ1-4,-,TGTGCCAGCAGGGGAGGGGGGGCGTCTGAAAAACTGTTTTTT,CASRGGGASEKLFF
TRBD2,TRBV2,TRBJ2-7,-,TGTGCCAGCACCATATTAGCGGGAGACTCCTACGAGCAGTACTTC,CASTILAGDSYEQYF
TRBD1,TRBV6-1,TRBJ2-7,-,TGTGCCAGTAGTTCTAGGACAGGGATCTACGAGCAGTACTTC,CASSSRTGIYEQYF